The present entry profiles one T cell receptor (beta chain) with its context. The CDR3 has 15 amino acids. The V gene lost 4 bases and the J gene lost 0 bases, with 10 bases spanning the gap. Germline CDR1 MGHRA, CDR2 YSYEKL. The data derive from a study of blood T cell repertoires in COVID-19. Study details: Both acute and convalescent COVID-19 samples were obtained from the United States, Italy and Spain. T cells, B-cell-depleted T cells, or PBMCs supplied cDNA or gDNA.

In the original workflow: Estimation of nucleated cell counts was performed using reference gene primer amplification. The assay was immunoSEQ multiplex PCR, and TCRdb's table has in-frame clones only and misses some. V and J calls and clone size follow that table, whereas D and trimming were derived from the DNA. The table records some 80,000 clones, more than 75% of them present only once. The rearrangement joins TRBV4-1 to TRBJ1-5, with unresolved D. The sequencing input was peripheral blood. The receptor was derived from a woman older than 75 with active or convalescent COVID-19. CDR3 residues: CASSLQIYSNQPQHF. The CDR3 DNA reads as TGCGCCAGCAGCCTCCAGATTTATAGCAATCAGCCCCAGCATTTT.